This entry is about one TCR beta chain. Its antigen is currently unknown. The V gene end was trimmed by 4 bases and the J gene end by 6 bases; junction bases not matched to a gene: 5. Germline CDR1 is SGHDT and CDR2 is YYEEEE. CDR3 size: 14 residues. The sample originates from a study of cytomegalovirus exposure and HLA in healthy donors. Study-level findings and limits: Association of a missense DCLRE1C variant with TCR beta V- and J-gene trimming was reported in a later analysis. Follow-up analysis found HLA locus-dependent TCR association rates, highest for DRB1 and lowest for HLA-C. Later examination showed HLA-associated TCR beta chains had greater clonal expansion than equally common others.

Primers included in the PCR were 60 Vbeta and 13 Jbeta primers. Under the authors' procedure: Roughly 11 million of the 60 million to 80 million unique TCR beta chains counted in a later analysis were shared. Assay: immunoSEQ multiplex PCR; the TCRdb copy retains only in-frame clones and omits some. V and J calls and clone size follow that table, whereas D and trimming were derived from the DNA. The sample lists approximately 190,000 clones, roughly 80% occurring once. The receptor was isolated from a man aged 35-49 years in good health and CMV-seropositive. The sample comprised PBMCs. The chain combines TRBV5-6 with TRBJ1-5; 9 bases are shared with TRBD1. CDR3 region: CASSDYRGLQPQHF. CDR3 coding DNA: TGTGCCAGCAGCGATTACAGGGGGCTTCAGCCCCAGCATTTT.